Sequencing of this T cell receptor (beta chain) was carried out in a study of blood T cell repertoires in COVID-19. Study-level information: Samples of COVID-19 (acute and convalescent) were obtained from the United States, Italy and Spain. Nucleic acid was either cDNA or gDNA, and it came from T cells, B-cell-depleted T cells, or PBMCs.

Per the original data handling: Using reference gene primer amplification, nucleated cell counts were estimated. The protocol was immunoSEQ multiplex PCR, while the TCRdb copy is restricted to in-frame clones and leaves out a portion. V, J and clone size derive from that table, while D and trimming were established from the DNA sequence. The sample lists some 150,000 clones, 85% to 90% occurring once. The trim removed 3 bases at V and 4 bases at J, leaving 5 bases unmatched. Germline values: CDR1 MNHEY, CDR2 SMNVEV (reference sequence). There are 14 residues in the CDR3. This clone was observed a single time.

Input material: peripheral blood. This TCR came from a man aged 45-65 years with active COVID-19. The rearrangement uses TRBV27 and TRBJ1-2; 7 bases align to TRBD1. CDR3 in amino acids: CASSLGRGSYGYTF. CDR3 DNA sequence: TGTGCCAGCAGTTTGGGCAGGGGGAGCTATGGCTACACCTTC.